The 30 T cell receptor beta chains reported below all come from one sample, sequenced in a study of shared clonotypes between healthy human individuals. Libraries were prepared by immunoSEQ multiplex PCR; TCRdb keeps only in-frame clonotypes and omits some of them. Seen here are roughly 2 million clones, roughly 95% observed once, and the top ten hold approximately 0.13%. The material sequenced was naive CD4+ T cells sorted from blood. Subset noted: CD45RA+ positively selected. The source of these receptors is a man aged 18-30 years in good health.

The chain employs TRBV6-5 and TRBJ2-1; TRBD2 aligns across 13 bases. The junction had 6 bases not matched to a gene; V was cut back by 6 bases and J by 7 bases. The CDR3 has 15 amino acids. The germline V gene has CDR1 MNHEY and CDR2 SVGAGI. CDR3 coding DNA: TGTGCCAGCAGGTCACTAGCGGGAGGGCGGAATGAGCAGTTCTTC. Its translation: CASRSLAGGRNEQFF.

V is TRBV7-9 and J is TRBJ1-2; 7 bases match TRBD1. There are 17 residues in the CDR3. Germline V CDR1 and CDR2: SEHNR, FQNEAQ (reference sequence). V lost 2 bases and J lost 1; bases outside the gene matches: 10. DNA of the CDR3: TGTGCCAGCAGCTTAAGGGGTCGGGGACAGAGTAACTATGGCTACACCTTC. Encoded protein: CASSLRGRGQSNYGYTF.

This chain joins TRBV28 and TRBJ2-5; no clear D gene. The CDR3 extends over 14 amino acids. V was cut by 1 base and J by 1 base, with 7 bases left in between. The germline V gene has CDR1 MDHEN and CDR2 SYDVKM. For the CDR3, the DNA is TGTGCCAGCAGTTTATATGGAATCCAAGAGACCCAGTACTTC. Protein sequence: CASSLYGIQETQYF.

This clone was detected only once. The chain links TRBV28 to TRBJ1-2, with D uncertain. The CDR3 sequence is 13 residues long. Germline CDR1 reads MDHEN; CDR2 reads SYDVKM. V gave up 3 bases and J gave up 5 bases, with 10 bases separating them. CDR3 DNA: TGTGCCAGCAGTTTGGCGAAGGGTTATGGCTACACCTTC. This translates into CASSLAKGYGYTF.

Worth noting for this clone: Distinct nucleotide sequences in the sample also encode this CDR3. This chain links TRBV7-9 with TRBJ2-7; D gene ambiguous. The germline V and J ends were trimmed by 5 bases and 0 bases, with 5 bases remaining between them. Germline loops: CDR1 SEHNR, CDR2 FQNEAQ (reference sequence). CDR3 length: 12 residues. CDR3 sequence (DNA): TGTGCCAGCAGCCTGAGCTCCTACGAGCAGTACTTC. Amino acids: CASSLSSYEQYF.

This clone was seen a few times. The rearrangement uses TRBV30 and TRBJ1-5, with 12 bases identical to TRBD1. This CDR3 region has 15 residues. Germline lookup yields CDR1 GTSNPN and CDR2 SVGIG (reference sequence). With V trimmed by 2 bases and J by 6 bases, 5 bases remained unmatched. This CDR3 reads CAWSLGQGAIQPQHF. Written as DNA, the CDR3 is TGTGCCTGGAGTTTGGGACAGGGGGCAATTCAGCCCCAGCATTTT.

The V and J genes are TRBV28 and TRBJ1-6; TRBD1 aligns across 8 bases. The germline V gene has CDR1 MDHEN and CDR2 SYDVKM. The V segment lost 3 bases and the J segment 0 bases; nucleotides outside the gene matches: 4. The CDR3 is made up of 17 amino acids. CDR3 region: CASSFAGGLSYNSPLHF. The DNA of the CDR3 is TGTGCCAGCAGTTTCGCAGGGGGCCTCTCCTATAATTCACCCCTCCACTTT.

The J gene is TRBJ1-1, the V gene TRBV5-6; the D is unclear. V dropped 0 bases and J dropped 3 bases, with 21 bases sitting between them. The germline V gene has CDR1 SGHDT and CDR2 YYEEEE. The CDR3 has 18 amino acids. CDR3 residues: CASSLVSPYAPTDTEAFF. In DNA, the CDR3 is TGTGCCAGCAGCTTGGTCTCTCCATACGCCCCAACGGACACTGAAGCTTTCTTT.

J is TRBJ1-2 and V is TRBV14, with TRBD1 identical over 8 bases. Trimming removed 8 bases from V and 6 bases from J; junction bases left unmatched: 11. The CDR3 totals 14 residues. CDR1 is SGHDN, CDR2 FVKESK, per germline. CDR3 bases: TGTGCCAGCGGTAGACAGGGGTCAGCTCATGGCTACACCTTC. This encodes CASGRQGSAHGYTF. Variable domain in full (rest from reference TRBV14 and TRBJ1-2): EAGVTQFPSHSVIEKGQTVTLRCDPISGHDNLYWYRRVMGKEIKFLLHFVKESKQDESGMPNNRFLAERTGGTYSTLKVQPAELEDSGVYFCASGRQGSAHGYTFGSGTRLTVV.

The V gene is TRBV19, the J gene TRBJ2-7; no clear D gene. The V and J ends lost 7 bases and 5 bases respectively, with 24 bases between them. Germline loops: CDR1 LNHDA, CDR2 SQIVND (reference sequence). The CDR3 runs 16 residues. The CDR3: CASIRQNIPLLHEQYF. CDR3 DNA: TGTGCCAGTATACGGCAGAATATTCCCCTTCTTCACGAGCAGTACTTC.

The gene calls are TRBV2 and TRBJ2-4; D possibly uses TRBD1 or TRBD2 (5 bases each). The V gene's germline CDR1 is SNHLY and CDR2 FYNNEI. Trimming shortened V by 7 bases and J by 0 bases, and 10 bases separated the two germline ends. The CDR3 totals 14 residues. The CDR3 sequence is CASKRGLAKNIQYF. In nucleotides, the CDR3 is TGTGCCAGCAAGAGGGGCTTAGCCAAAAACATTCAGTACTTC.

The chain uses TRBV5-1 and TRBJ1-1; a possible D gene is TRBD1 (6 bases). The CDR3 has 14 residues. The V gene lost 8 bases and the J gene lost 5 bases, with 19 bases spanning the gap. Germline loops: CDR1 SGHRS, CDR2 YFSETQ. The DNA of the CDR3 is TGCGCCAGTCGATCAGGGGCCGGGGTTACTGAAGCTTTCTTT. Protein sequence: CASRSGAGVTEAFF. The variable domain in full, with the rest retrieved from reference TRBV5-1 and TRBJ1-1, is KAGVTQTPRYLIKTRGQQVTLSCSPISGHRSVSWYQQTPGQGLQFLFEYFSETQRNKGNFPGRFSGRQFSNSRSEMNVSTLELGDSALYLCASRSGAGVTEAFFGQGTRLTVV.

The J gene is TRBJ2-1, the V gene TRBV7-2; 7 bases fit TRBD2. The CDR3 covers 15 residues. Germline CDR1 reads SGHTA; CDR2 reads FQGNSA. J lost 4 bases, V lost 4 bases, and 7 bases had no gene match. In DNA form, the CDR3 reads TGTGCCAGCAGCTCATCCGGGGACTATTACAATGAGCAGTTCTTC. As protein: CASSSSGDYYNEQFF.

CDR3 loop: CASSPQREQPYTEAFF. CDR3 coding DNA: TGTGCCAGCAGCCCCCAACGGGAGCAACCTTACACTGAAGCTTTCTTT. V gene TRBV7-3 combines with J gene TRBJ1-1; D remains unclear. The length of the CDR3 is 16 residues. The germline V gene encodes CDR1 SGHTA and CDR2 FQGTGA. The V gene lost 5 bases and the J gene lost 3 bases, with 19 bases spanning the gap.

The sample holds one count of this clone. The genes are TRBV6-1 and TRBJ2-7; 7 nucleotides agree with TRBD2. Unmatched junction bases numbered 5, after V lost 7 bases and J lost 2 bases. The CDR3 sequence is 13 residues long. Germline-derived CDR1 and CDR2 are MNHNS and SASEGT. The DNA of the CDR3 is TGTGCCAGCACCAGACTAGCAACCTACGAGCAGTACTTC. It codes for CASTRLATYEQYF.

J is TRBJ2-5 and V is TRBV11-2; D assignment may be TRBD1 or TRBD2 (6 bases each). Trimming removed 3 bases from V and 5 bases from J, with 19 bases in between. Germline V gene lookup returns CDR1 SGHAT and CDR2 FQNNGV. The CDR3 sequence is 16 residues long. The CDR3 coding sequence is TGTGCCAGCAGCTTGGGGGGCTGGGGGTCTCAGGAGACCCAGTACTTC. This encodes CASSLGGWGSQETQYF.

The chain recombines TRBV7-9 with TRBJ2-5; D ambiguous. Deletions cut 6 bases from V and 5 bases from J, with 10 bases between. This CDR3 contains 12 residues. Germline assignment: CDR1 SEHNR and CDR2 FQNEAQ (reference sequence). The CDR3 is CASSDLGETQYF. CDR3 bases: TGTGCCAGCAGTGACTTGGGGGAGACCCAGTACTTC.

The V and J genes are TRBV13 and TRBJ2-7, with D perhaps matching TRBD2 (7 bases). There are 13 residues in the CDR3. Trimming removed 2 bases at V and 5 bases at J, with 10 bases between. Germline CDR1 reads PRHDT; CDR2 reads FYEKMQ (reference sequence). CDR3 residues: CASSLRGGDEQYF. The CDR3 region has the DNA TGTGCCAGCAGCTTAAGGGGGGGCGACGAGCAGTACTTC.

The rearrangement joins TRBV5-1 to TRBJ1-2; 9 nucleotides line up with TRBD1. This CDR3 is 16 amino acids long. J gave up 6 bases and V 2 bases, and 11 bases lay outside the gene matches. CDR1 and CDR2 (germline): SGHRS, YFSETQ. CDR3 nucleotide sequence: TGCGCCAGCAGCTTAGGTCCGGGACAGGGAAGGGATGGCTACACCTTC. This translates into CASSLGPGQGRDGYTF.

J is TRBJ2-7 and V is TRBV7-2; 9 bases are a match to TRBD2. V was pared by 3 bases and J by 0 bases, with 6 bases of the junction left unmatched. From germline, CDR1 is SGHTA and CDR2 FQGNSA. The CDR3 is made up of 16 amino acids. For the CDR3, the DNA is TGTGCCAGCAGCTTCTATAGCGGGGGTAGCTCCTACGAGCAGTACTTC. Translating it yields CASSFYSGGSSYEQYF.

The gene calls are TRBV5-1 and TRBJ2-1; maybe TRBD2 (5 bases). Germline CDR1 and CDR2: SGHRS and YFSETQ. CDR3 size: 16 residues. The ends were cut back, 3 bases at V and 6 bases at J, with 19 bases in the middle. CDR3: CASSSLGGSTPNEQFF. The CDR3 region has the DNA TGCGCCAGCAGCTCTCTAGGAGGATCCACTCCCAATGAGCAGTTCTTC. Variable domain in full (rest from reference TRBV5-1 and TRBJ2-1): KAGVTQTPRYLIKTRGQQVTLSCSPISGHRSVSWYQQTPGQGLQFLFEYFSETQRNKGNFPGRFSGRQFSNSRSEMNVSTLELGDSALYLCASSSLGGSTPNEQFFGPGTRLTVL.

CDR3 sequence: CASSEDWGPRSYEQYF. CDR3 coding DNA: TGTGCCAGCAGTGAGGATTGGGGACCCCGCTCCTACGAGCAGTACTTC. The chain combines TRBV28 with TRBJ2-7, with D possibly being TRBD1 or TRBD2 (5 bases each). Germline V lookup: CDR1 MDHEN, CDR2 SYDVKM. V lost 5 bases, J lost 0 bases, and 17 bases lay in between. The CDR3 totals 16 residues.

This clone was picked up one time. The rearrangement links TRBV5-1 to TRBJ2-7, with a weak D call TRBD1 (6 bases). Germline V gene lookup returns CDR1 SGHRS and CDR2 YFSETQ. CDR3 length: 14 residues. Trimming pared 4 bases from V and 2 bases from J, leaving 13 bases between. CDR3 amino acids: CASSPRDKPYEQYF. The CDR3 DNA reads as TGCGCCAGCAGCCCCAGGGACAAGCCCTACGAGCAGTACTTC.

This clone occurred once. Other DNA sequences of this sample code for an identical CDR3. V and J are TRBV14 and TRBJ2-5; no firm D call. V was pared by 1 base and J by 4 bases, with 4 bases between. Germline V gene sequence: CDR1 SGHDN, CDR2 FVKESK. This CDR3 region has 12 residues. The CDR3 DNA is TGTGCCAGCAGCCAAGTTACAGAGACCCAGTACTTC. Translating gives CASSQVTETQYF. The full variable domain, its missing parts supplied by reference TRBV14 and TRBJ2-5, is EAGVTQFPSHSVIEKGQTVTLRCDPISGHDNLYWYRRVMGKEIKFLLHFVKESKQDESGMPNNRFLAERTGGTYSTLKVQPAELEDSGVYFCASSQVTETQYFGPGTRLLVL.

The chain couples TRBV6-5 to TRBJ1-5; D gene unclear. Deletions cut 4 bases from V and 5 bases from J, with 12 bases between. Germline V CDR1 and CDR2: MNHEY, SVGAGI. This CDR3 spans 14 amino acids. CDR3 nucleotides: TGTGCCAGCAGTTCCACCCCAGTATATCAGCCCCAGCATTTT. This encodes CASSSTPVYQPQHF.

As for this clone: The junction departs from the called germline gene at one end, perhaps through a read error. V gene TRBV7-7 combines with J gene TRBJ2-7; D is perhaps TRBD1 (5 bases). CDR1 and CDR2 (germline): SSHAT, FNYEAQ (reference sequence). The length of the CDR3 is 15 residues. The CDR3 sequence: CASSPGPRTVYEQYF. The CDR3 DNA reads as TGTGCTAGCAGCCCAGGGCCCCGGACGGTCTACGAGCAGTACTTC.

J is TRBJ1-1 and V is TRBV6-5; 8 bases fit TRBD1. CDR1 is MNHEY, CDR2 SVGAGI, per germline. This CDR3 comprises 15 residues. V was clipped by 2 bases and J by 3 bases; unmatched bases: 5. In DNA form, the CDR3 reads TGTGCCAGCAGTTACCTGACAGGGGTACACACTGAAGCTTTCTTT. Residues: CASSYLTGVHTEAFF.

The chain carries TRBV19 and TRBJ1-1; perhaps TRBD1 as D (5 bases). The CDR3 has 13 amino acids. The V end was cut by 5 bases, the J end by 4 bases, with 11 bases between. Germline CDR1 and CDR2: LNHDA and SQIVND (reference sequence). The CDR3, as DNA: TGTGCCAGTAGTCTCCTTAGGGGCACTGAAGCTTTCTTT. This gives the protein CASSLLRGTEAFF.

CDR3 in amino acids: CASLSGNTGELFF. CDR3 DNA: TGTGCCAGCCTTAGCGGGAACACCGGGGAGCTGTTTTTT. The chain is built from TRBV6-5 and TRBJ2-2; D possibly corresponds to TRBD2 (6 bases). Germline CDR1 reads MNHEY; CDR2 reads SVGAGI. The length of the CDR3 is 13 residues. Trimming stripped 8 bases from V and 1 base from J, with 8 bases between.

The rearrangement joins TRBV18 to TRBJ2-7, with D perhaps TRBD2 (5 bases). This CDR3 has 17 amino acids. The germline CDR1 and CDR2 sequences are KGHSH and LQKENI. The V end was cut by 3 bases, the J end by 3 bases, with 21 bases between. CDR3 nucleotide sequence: TGTGCCAGCTCACCCTCGTCTACGCGGGTAGGTGGCTACGAGCAGTACTTC. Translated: CASSPSSTRVGGYEQYF.